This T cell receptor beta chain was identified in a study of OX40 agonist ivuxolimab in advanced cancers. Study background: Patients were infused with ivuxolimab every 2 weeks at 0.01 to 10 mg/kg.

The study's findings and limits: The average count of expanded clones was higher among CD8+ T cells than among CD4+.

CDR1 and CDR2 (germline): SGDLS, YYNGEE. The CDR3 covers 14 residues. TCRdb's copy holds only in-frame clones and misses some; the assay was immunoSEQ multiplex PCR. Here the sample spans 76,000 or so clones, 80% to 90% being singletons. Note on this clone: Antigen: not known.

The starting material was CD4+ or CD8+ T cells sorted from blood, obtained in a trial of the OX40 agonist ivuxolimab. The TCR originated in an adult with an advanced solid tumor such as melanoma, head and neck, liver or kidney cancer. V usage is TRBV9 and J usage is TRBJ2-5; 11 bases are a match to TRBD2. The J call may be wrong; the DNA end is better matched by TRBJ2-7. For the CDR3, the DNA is TGTGCCAGCAGCGTAGGACTAGCGGGACACGAGCAGTACTTC. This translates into CASSVGLAGHEQYF.